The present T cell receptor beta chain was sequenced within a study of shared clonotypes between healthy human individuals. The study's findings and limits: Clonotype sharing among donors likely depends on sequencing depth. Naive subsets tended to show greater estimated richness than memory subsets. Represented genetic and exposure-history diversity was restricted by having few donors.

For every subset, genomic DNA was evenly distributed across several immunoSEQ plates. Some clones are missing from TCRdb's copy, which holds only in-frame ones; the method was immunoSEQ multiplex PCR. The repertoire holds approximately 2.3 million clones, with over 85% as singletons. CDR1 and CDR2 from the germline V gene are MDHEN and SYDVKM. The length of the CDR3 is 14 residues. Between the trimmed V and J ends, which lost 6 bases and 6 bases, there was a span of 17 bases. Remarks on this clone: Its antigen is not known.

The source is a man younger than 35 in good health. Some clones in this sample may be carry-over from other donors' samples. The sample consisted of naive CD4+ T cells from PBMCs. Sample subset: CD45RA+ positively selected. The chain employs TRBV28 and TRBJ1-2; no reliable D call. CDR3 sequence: CASSPSGVFNGYTF. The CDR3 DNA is TGTGCCAGCAGCCCATCTGGGGTCTTTAATGGCTACACCTTC.